A single T cell receptor beta chain is shown here with its context. Its antigen is currently unknown. The repertoire was sequenced with immunoSEQ multiplex PCR; TCRdb's copy has only in-frame clones and lacks some. The profile shows some 80,000 clones, 85% to 95% of them singletons. Donors were drawn from the approximately 120-subject validation cohort, separate from the approximately 620-subject first cohort. The record originates from a study of cytomegalovirus exposure and HLA in healthy donors. Points from the study as a whole: Listed as cytomegalovirus-associated were 164 TCR beta chains. TCR sequences were mostly rare, though some public TCRs occurred in many donors. First-cohort TCR clusters tended to co-occur in the roughly 130 validation repertoires, a later analysis found.

The germline V gene encodes CDR1 WNHNN and CDR2 SYGVQD (reference sequence). The CDR3 contains 13 residues. Trimming cost V 10 bases and J 1 base; bases outside gene matches: 6. Sequenced sample: PBMCs. The TCR was taken from a woman between 18 and 29 years old in good health and CMV-seronegative. The chain combines TRBV10-1 with TRBJ2-5; TRBD1 matches at 7 bases. The DNA of the CDR3 is TGCGCCACCGAGACAGGGCCCCAAGAGACCCAGTACTTC. The encoded protein is CATETGPQETQYF.